This is a list of T cell receptor beta chains from one sample in a study of T cell responses to AZD1222 COVID-19 vaccine. TCRdb's table, derived via immunoSEQ multiplex PCR, lists solely in-frame clones and lacks some. The repertoire holds 90,000 to 100,000 clones, roughly 89% seen once, with about 7.8% in the top ten. The starting material was peripheral blood, obtained on day 0 of AZD1222 vaccination. The receptors were sampled from an adult in good health. The CDR3 runs from the conserved cysteine through the conserved F or W. Fields, in order: clone size, D gene, J gene, V gene, CDR3 DNA, CDR3 protein. D genes are given only for firm matches. A row's size may be missing; if present it is once, few, many or a size class.

- - TRBJ2-5 TRBV2 TGTGCCAGCACCCAGGACAGCCAAGAGACCCAGTACTTC CASTQDSQETQYF
- - TRBJ1-3 TRBV7-9 TGTGCCAGCAGCCCCCGGAGCTCAGGAAACACCATATATTTT CASSPRSSGNTIYF
- - TRBJ1-2 TRBV20-1 TGCAGTGCTAGATTTAGGGGCTACACCTTC CSARFRGYTF
- - TRBJ1-4 TRBV11-1 TGTGCCAGCAAAAGACAGGCGGGCTCTAATGAAAAACTGTTTTTT CASKRQAGSNEKLFF
once TRBD2 TRBJ2-7 TRBV11-1 TGTGCCAGCAGCTTGGGGGGGGGATACTCCTACGAGCAGTACTTC CASSLGGGYSYEQYF
- TRBD1 TRBJ1-1 TRBV29-1 TGCAGCGAAAACAGGGGAGGGTCTGAAGCTTTCTTT CSENRGGSEAFF
- TRBD1 TRBJ1-1 TRBV2 TGTGCCAGCAGTGTTTCCCGGGACAGGGAAGTTGGCACTGAAGCTTTCTTT CASSVSRDREVGTEAFF
- - TRBJ2-3 TRBV28 TGTGCCAGCAGTTTACGGGGGCCAGATACGCAGTATTTT CASSLRGPDTQYF
- TRBD2 TRBJ2-7 TRBV25-1 TGTGCCAGCAGTTATCTAGCGGGAGTCGAGCAGTACTTC CASSYLAGVEQYF
- - TRBJ1-2 TRBV28 TGTGCCAGCAGTTTACAAGACTATGGCTACACCTTC CASSLQDYGYTF
- - TRBJ2-5 TRBV12-3/TRBV12-4 TGTGCCAGCAGTTTGATGGAGACCCAGTACTTC CASSLMETQYF
few - TRBJ2-1 TRBV6-2/TRBV6-3 TGTGCCAGCAGTCGGGGAAATGAGCAGTTCTTC CASSRGNEQFF